Presented here are 8 T cell receptor beta chains from one specimen sequenced in a study of blood T cell repertoires in COVID-19. Here immunoSEQ multiplex PCR was the method, and the copy in TCRdb shows in-frame clones only, minus some. The table shows tens of thousands of clones, with 84% occurring only once. Material for sequencing was peripheral blood. The receptors come from a man aged 65-85 years with acute or convalescent COVID-19.

The chain uses TRBV3-1 (or the pseudogene TRBV3-2) and TRBJ2-1; the match to TRBD2 covers 7 bases. CDR1 and CDR2 from the germline V gene are LGHDT and YNNKEL (reference sequence). The CDR3 runs to 16 residues. The J segment lost 7 bases and the V segment lost 6 bases, leaving 15 bases of the junction unmatched. The CDR3 is CASRPTWTRGDNEQFF. The CDR3 bases are TGTGCCAGCAGGCCAACGTGGACTAGAGGTGATAATGAGCAGTTCTTC.

This clone was recorded once. The chain is built from TRBV24-1 and TRBJ2-2, with 9 bases that match TRBD1. The CDR3 loop spans 18 amino acids. V lost 3 bases to trimming and J lost 4 bases; unmatched junction nucleotides: 11. CDR1 and CDR2 from the germline V gene are KGHDR and SFDVKD. CDR3 nucleotide sequence: TGTGCCACCAGTGATGGGGGGACAGGGAGCCTTCGCACCGGGGAGCTGTTTTTT. It codes for CATSDGGTGSLRTGELFF.

A few counts support this clone. The chain joins TRBV9 to TRBJ1-3; no clear D. With 0 bases removed from V and 0 bases from J, the gap between germline ends came to 7 bases. Germline CDR1 and CDR2: SGDLS and YYNGEE. The CDR3 sequence is 15 residues long. The CDR3 reads CASSVAPVSGNTIYF. CDR3 nucleotide sequence: TGTGCCAGCAGCGTAGCCCCAGTCTCTGGAAACACCATATATTTT.

This chain joins TRBV18 and TRBJ1-2; D is ambiguous. CDR3 length equals 15 residues. V was clipped by 0 bases and J by 4 bases, with 12 bases between them. CDR1 KGHSH and CDR2 LQKENI come from the germline V gene. In DNA, the CDR3 is TGTGCCAGCTCACCACCAACCACCCGGGGCTATGGCTACACCTTC. This encodes CASSPPTTRGYGYTF.

This chain links TRBV3-1 (or the pseudogene TRBV3-2) with TRBJ1-1; D unclear. Germline CDR1 is LGHDT and CDR2 is YNNKEL (reference sequence). With 4 bases removed from V and 10 bases from J, the gap between germline ends came to 16 bases. The CDR3 sequence is 13 residues long. CDR3 sequence reads: CASSPLGPNRAFF. The CDR3 DNA reads as TGTGCCAGCAGCCCACTGGGCCCCAATCGAGCTTTCTTT.

Only a few counts were recorded for this clone. This sequence joins TRBV6-2 or TRBV6-3 and TRBJ2-7; 9 positions agree with TRBD1. This CDR3 region has 15 residues. J gave up 1 base and V 4 bases, and 5 bases lay outside the gene matches. CDR1 is MNHEY, CDR2 SVGEGT, per germline. The CDR3 DNA sequence: TGTGCCAGCAGTTTTGGGACAGGGTTTTCCTACGAGCAGTACTTC. It translates to CASSFGTGFSYEQYF.

This sequence joins TRBV7-3 and TRBJ2-6, with D possibly being TRBD2 (6 bases). Per germline, CDR1 SGHTA and CDR2 FQGTGA. With 0 bases removed from V and 4 bases from J, the gap between germline ends came to 13 bases. The CDR3 totals 17 residues. This CDR3 reads CASSLTVGDSGANVLTF. The CDR3 DNA follows: TGTGCCAGCAGCTTAACGGTCGGGGACTCCGGGGCCAACGTCCTGACTTTC.

This clone has a handful of counts. J is TRBJ2-2 and V is TRBV6-6, with 7 nucleotides matching TRBD1. Germline V gene sequence: CDR1 MNHNY, CDR2 SVGAGI (reference sequence). CDR3 length: 13 amino acids. Trimming took 5 bases from V and 5 from J; bases not matched to a gene: 2. The CDR3 loop reads CASSDRVTGELFF. The CDR3 coding sequence is TGTGCCAGCAGTGACAGGGTAACCGGGGAGCTGTTTTTT.